The T cell receptor (beta chain) under discussion was sequenced for a study of control samples from healthy donors and cancer patients. Method: immunoSEQ multiplex PCR; TCRdb's copy keeps in-frame clones and lacks some. The sample lists under 200,000 clones; 94% were seen once. Germline CDR1 reads SEHNR; CDR2 reads FQNEAQ (reference sequence). V lost 9 bases and J lost 4, with 18 bases in between. The CDR3 consists of 14 residues. This clonotype was sampled from a woman aged 40-49 years in good health. The sequencing sample was made of blood. V usage is TRBV7-9 and J usage is TRBJ1-2; TRBD1 might be the D (6 bases). CDR3 nucleotides: TGTGCCAGAGGGGGAGACCCAGACCCCTATGGCTACACCTTC. It yields the protein CARGGDPDPYGYTF.